This entry features one TCR beta chain sequence. Clones were read by immunoSEQ multiplex PCR, and TCRdb kept only the in-frame ones, dropping some. The data contain some 210,000 clones, 81% of them seen just once; the ten biggest clones take up approximately 9%. Germline CDR1 is SGHAT and CDR2 is FQDESV (reference sequence). The CDR3 contains 15 residues. The ends lost 1 base at V and 7 bases at J; junction bases unmatched: 5. This sample is part of a study of blood T cell repertoires in COVID-19. Turning to the study itself: From the United States, Italy and Spain came samples of acute and convalescent COVID-19.

The V call is TRBV11-1, the J call TRBJ2-2; the match to TRBD2 covers 8 bases. The sequence derives from a woman aged 45-65 years with acute COVID-19. Sequenced input: PBMCs or T cells enriched from blood (not recorded which). This CDR3 reads CASSLVLAGVGELFF. CDR3 DNA: TGTGCCAGCAGCTTAGTTCTAGCGGGTGTCGGGGAGCTGTTTTTT.